The 27 T cell receptor beta chains reported below all come from one sample, sequenced in a study of T-cell memory formation after mild COVID-19. One entry per CDR3 protein, called by TCRdb with MiXCR from the 5' RACE reads. This table holds 350,000 or so distinct CDR3 sequences, under 25% found once. Material for sequencing was PBMCs or a T cell subset sorted from them (not recorded which). All receptors come from a man aged 18 to 29 who had mild COVID-19 (a few samples of this study predate the infection). Cell type and time point are not known.

J is TRBJ1-2 and V is TRBV29-1, with D possibly matching TRBD1 (6 bases). Looked up from germline, CDR1 is SQVTM and CDR2 is ANQGSEA. The CDR3 runs 13 residues. V was cut by 5 bases and J by 2 bases, with 12 bases left in between. As DNA, the CDR3 is TGCAGCGTTTCACAGGGTGCGAACTATGGCTACACCTTC. Translating it yields CSVSQGANYGYTF.

In its sample, this clonotype was seen many times. The chain carries TRBV11-2 and TRBJ1-1; no reliable D call. CDR1 and CDR2 (germline): SGHAT, FQNNGV. The CDR3 is 14 residues long. Trimming took 1 base from V and 1 from J, leaving 7 bases between them. CDR3 bases: TGTGCCAGCAGCTTAGCGGTTAGGAACACTGAAGCTTTCTTT. Translating it yields CASSLAVRNTEAFF.

J is TRBJ1-5 and V is TRBV6-5; D may be TRBD1 (5 bases). The V end was cut by 4 bases, the J end by 6 bases, with 16 bases between. Germline values: CDR1 MNHEY, CDR2 SVGAGI. The CDR3 covers 15 residues. The CDR3 DNA is TGTGCCAGCAGTTTCACCGGGGGAGAAAGTCAGCCCCAGCATTTT. The encoded protein is CASSFTGGESQPQHF.

The chain's CDR3 is CASSLGVTSYNEQFF. The DNA for the CDR3 is TGTGCCAGCAGCCTGGGAGTGACCTCCTACAATGAGCAGTTCTTC. The chain is built from TRBV14 and TRBJ2-1, with D possibly being TRBD2 (5 bases). Germline values: CDR1 SGHDN, CDR2 FVKESK. Between the trimmed V and J ends, which lost 4 bases and 0 bases, there was a span of 10 bases. The CDR3 has 15 residues.

This clonotype was seen only a few times. The genes are TRBV5-1 and TRBJ2-3, with no clear D. Germline V lookup: CDR1 SGHRS, CDR2 YFSETQ. CDR3 length: 15 residues. The ends were cut back, 0 bases at V and 0 bases at J, with 8 bases in the middle. In nucleotides, the CDR3 is TGCGCCAGCAGCTTGGCGATGGTGAGCACAGATACGCAGTATTTT. Its protein is CASSLAMVSTDTQYF.

This clonotype was seen at least ten times. The chain employs TRBV28 and TRBJ2-3, with 7 nucleotides matching TRBD2. Germline CDR1 and CDR2: MDHEN and SYDVKM. Trimming at V came to 5 bases and at J to 6 bases, leaving 11 bases not matched to a gene. This CDR3 has 15 amino acids. The CDR3 is CASSTLGGGSDTQYF. CDR3 in DNA: TGTGCCAGCAGTACCTTGGGCGGGGGATCGGATACGCAGTATTTT.

The genes are TRBV2 and TRBJ1-5, with D possibly matching TRBD1 (5 bases). This CDR3 is built from 14 residues. Germline loops: CDR1 SNHLY, CDR2 FYNNEI. V was shortened by 7 bases and J by 6 bases, with 16 bases between the two germline ends. DNA for the CDR3: TGTGCCAGCATCCCGGAAAGGGGCGGTCAGCCCCAGCATTTT. As protein: CASIPERGGQPQHF. Complete variable domain (other parts from reference TRBV2 and TRBJ1-5): EPEVTQTPSHQVTQMGQEVILRCVPISNHLYFYWYRQILGQKVEFLVSFYNNEISEKSEIFDDQFSVERPDGSNFTLKIRSTKLEDSAMYFCASIPERGGQPQHFGDGTRLSIL.

The chain couples TRBV7-9 to TRBJ2-5, with 11 nucleotides matching TRBD1. Germline V lookup: CDR1 SEHNR, CDR2 FQNEAQ (reference sequence). V lost 4 bases to trimming and J lost 6 bases; unmatched junction nucleotides: 7. There are 15 residues in the CDR3. The CDR3 loop reads CASSWDRGSGKTQYF. In DNA, the CDR3 is TGTGCCAGCAGCTGGGACAGGGGGAGTGGCAAGACCCAGTACTTC.

This clonotype was observed a handful of times. The V gene is TRBV10-2, the J gene TRBJ2-7; 10 positions match TRBD1. V gave up 8 bases and J gave up 0 bases; unmatched junction bases: 4. The germline V gene encodes CDR1 WSHSY and CDR2 SAAADI. The CDR3 length is 14 residues. CDR3 nucleotide sequence: TGCGCCAGCCTGGGACAGGGGAGCTCCTACGAGCAGTACTTC. Amino acids: CASLGQGSSYEQYF.

This clonotype appeared a few times. The J gene is TRBJ2-1, the V gene TRBV5-1, with 8 positions matching TRBD2. J was trimmed by 0 bases and V by 4 bases; bases with no gene match: 12. The CDR3 contains 18 residues. Germline V gene lookup returns CDR1 SGHRS and CDR2 YFSETQ. CDR3 amino acids: CASSRTSRLRYSYNEQFF. The CDR3 coding sequence is TGCGCCAGCAGCCGGACTAGCCGCCTGCGATACTCCTACAATGAGCAGTTCTTC.

The chain links TRBV27 to TRBJ1-2, with 9 nucleotides matching TRBD1. With 5 bases clipped from V and 8 bases from J, the junction kept 6 bases outside the gene matches. Germline V gene lookup returns CDR1 MNHEY and CDR2 SMNVEV (reference sequence). This CDR3 is built from 13 residues. CDR3 residues: CASSTGQGTGYTF. The CDR3 nucleotides are TGTGCCAGCAGTACGGGACAGGGTACCGGCTACACCTTC.

This clonotype came up a few times. The chain uses TRBV6-5 and TRBJ2-1, with no clear D. The CDR3 runs to 10 residues. Germline CDR1 MNHEY, CDR2 SVGAGI. Deletions cut 10 bases from V and 8 bases from J, with 9 bases between. The CDR3, as DNA: TGTGCCAAGCTAGTGGATGAGCAGTTCTTC. Translation: CAKLVDEQFF.

In the case of this clonotype: It may be a read error: a sequence one base away is much more abundant. For the CDR3, the DNA is TGTGCCAGCAGCTCCCAGGGAACTTGGGAGCAGTTCTTC. Translation: CASSSQGTWEQFF. The V and J genes are TRBV5-6 and TRBJ2-1, with D tentatively TRBD1 (5 bases). This CDR3 has 13 amino acids. Trimming stripped 3 bases from V and 10 bases from J, with 14 bases between. Germline CDR1 reads SGHDT; CDR2 reads YYEEEE.

This clonotype turned up a few times. This chain joins TRBV20-1 and TRBJ2-7; TRBD2 matches at 9 bases. Germline values: CDR1 DFQATT, CDR2 SNEGSKA (reference sequence). The J segment lost 3 bases and the V segment lost 3 bases, leaving 3 bases of the junction unmatched. The CDR3 is 13 amino acids. CDR3 loop: CSASSGGFYEQYF. The CDR3 region has the DNA TGCAGTGCTAGTAGCGGGGGATTCTACGAGCAGTACTTC.

V and J are TRBV11-2 and TRBJ2-5, with D perhaps matching TRBD2 (5 bases). Germline loops: CDR1 SGHAT, CDR2 FQNNGV. V lost 0 bases and J lost 3, with 8 bases in between. The CDR3 totals 14 residues. CDR3 coding DNA: TGTGCCAGCAGCTTAGAACAACTAGAAGAGACCCAGTACTTC. It is translated as CASSLEQLEETQYF. Full variable domain (missing parts from reference TRBV11-2 and TRBJ2-5): EAGVAQSPRYKIIEKRQSVAFWCNPISGHATLYWYQQILGQGPKLLIQFQNNGVVDDSQLPKDRFSAERLKGVDSTLKIQPAKLEDSAVYLCASSLEQLEETQYFGPGTRLLVL.

The chain couples TRBV7-9 to TRBJ2-1; D gene uncertain. Trimming removed 5 bases at V and 8 bases at J, with 10 bases between. This CDR3 region has 12 residues. In germline, CDR1 is SEHNR, CDR2 FQNEAQ (reference sequence). The CDR3 here is CASSHVVHEQFF. CDR3 DNA: TGTGCCAGCAGCCATGTAGTGCATGAGCAGTTCTTC.

This clonotype has only a few counts. V is TRBV5-1 and J is TRBJ1-2; perhaps TRBD1 as D (6 bases). The CDR3 sequence is 16 residues long. Germline CDR1 and CDR2: SGHRS and YFSETQ. Trimming stripped 0 bases from V and 4 bases from J, with 16 bases between. The DNA of the CDR3 is TGCGCCAGCAGCTTGGGTACGGGGGCCCTATCCTATGGCTACACCTTC. Translating gives CASSLGTGALSYGYTF.

This clonotype was observed a few times. CDR3 nucleotides: TGTGCCAGCAGCTTAAGAATCTGGGTCCAAATGTCCGGGGAGCTGTTTTTT. Its translation: CASSLRIWVQMSGELFF. The rearrangement links TRBV7-2 to TRBJ2-2, with no clear D. The germline V and J ends were trimmed by 2 bases and 6 bases, with 19 bases remaining between them. CDR1 is SGHTA and CDR2 is FQGNSA in the germline V gene. This CDR3 has 17 residues.

The chain links TRBV2 to TRBJ1-1, with TRBD1 identical over 11 bases. Per the germline V gene, CDR1 is SNHLY and CDR2 is FYNNEI. Unmatched junction bases numbered 4, after V lost 2 bases and J lost 5 bases. CDR3 length equals 15 residues. The CDR3 DNA follows: TGTGCCAGCAGTGAATCCGGGACAGGGGGAACTGAAGCTTTCTTT. Translating it yields CASSESGTGGTEAFF.

The gene calls are TRBV12-3 or TRBV12-4 and TRBJ2-6; D gene unclear. Trimming shortened V by 7 bases and J by 2 bases, and 6 bases separated the two germline ends. The CDR3 runs 13 residues. This CDR3 reads CASNAPGANVLTF. As DNA, the CDR3 is TGTGCCAGCAACGCGCCTGGGGCCAACGTCCTGACTTTC.

This clonotype was counted a few times. This rearrangement joins TRBV5-1 to TRBJ2-5, with D possibly being TRBD2 (5 bases). This CDR3 contains 15 residues. The ends were cut back, 4 bases at V and 0 bases at J, with 13 bases in the middle. Germline lookup yields CDR1 SGHRS and CDR2 YFSETQ. This CDR3 is CASSPFPGYQETQYF. In DNA form, the CDR3 reads TGCGCCAGCAGCCCATTCCCGGGGTACCAAGAGACCCAGTACTTC.

The chain employs TRBV4-1 and TRBJ2-5; TRBD1 is a possible D gene (7 bases). The CDR3 loop spans 15 amino acids. CDR1 MGHRA and CDR2 YSYEKL come from the germline V gene. With 2 bases removed from V and 4 bases from J, the gap between germline ends came to 14 bases. Written as DNA, the CDR3 is TGCGCCAGCAGCCAATTGCAGCAGGGGGGAGAGACCCAGTACTTC. Amino acid sequence: CASSQLQQGGETQYF.

In this sample, this clonotype turned up a few times. The rearrangement links TRBV4-1 to TRBJ2-5; 7 bases map to TRBD2. V was pared by 5 bases and J by 4 bases, with 7 bases of the junction left unmatched. From germline, CDR1 is MGHRA and CDR2 YSYEKL. The CDR3 is 14 residues long. The CDR3 loop is CASSERREGETQYF. As DNA, the CDR3 is TGCGCCAGCAGCGAAAGGAGGGAGGGAGAGACCCAGTACTTC.

The CDR3 reads CASSPTGAEQYF. As DNA, the CDR3 is TGTGCCAGCAGTCCCACAGGGGCCGAGCAGTACTTC. The chain joins TRBV12-3 or TRBV12-4 to TRBJ2-7; 7 nucleotides align to TRBD1. V lost 5 bases and J lost 6; bases outside the gene matches: 4. The CDR3 is made up of 12 amino acids.

This clonotype came up a few times. This chain uses TRBV10-3 with TRBJ2-3, with TRBD1 as a possible D gene (5 bases). CDR1 is ENHRY, CDR2 SYGVKD, per germline. CDR3 length equals 12 residues. The V gene lost 2 bases and the J gene lost 5 bases, with 5 bases spanning the gap. CDR3 protein: CAISETGDTQYF. The CDR3 DNA reads as TGTGCCATCAGTGAGACAGGAGATACGCAGTATTTT.

This chain uses TRBV6-5 with TRBJ1-6, with D perhaps TRBD1 (5 bases). Trimming left V 0 bases short and J 5 bases short, with 5 bases between. CDR3 length: 14 residues. The germline gives CDR1 MNHEY, CDR2 SVGAGI. In DNA, the CDR3 is TGTGCCAGCAGTTACTCGACAGATAATTCACCCCTCCACTTT. Translated: CASSYSTDNSPLHF.

The chain has TRBV6-2 or TRBV6-3 and TRBJ1-6; the D gene is possibly TRBD1 (5 bases). The CDR3 has 14 amino acids. Germline CDR1 MNHEY, CDR2 SVGEGT. The germline V and J ends were trimmed by 6 bases and 8 bases, with 14 bases remaining between them. As DNA, the CDR3 is TGTGCCAGCAGGCTCCACGCAGGGTATTCACCCCTCCACTTT. Encoded protein: CASRLHAGYSPLHF.